This T cell receptor (beta chain) was sequenced for a study of blood T cells in healthy people across ages. Study-wide points: TCR beta diversity was tightly associated with the proportion of naive T cells.

PBMCs, at least 6.5 million per sample, were isolated. The V and J ends lost 2 bases and 13 bases, in that order; junction bases with no gene match: 6. The CDR3 length is 11 residues. Germline V CDR1 and CDR2: SQVTM, ANQGSEA. For the second PCR, which ran for roughly 7 to 11 cycles, a sample-barcoded 5' primer and a J-beta primer mix were used. Each TCR beta cDNA got a 12-nucleotide random molecular identifier. In TCRdb, the 5' RACE reads were re-called with MiXCR into one record per CDR3 protein. The data contain 1.5 million to 2 million distinct CDR3 sequences, about 50% of them seen just once; the ten biggest clones take up 2% to 2.5%. With respect to this clonotype: Its antigen is not identified.

The chain uses TRBV29-1 and TRBJ1-2; 8 bases match TRBD1. This clonotype originated in a woman between 35 and 50 years old in good health. The specimen was blood. In DNA form, the CDR3 reads TGCAGCGTTGAATTAAGGCAGGGGGCCACCTTC. Protein: CSVELRQGATF. Complete variable domain (other parts from reference TRBV29-1 and TRBJ1-2): SAVISQKPSRDICQRGTSLTIQCQVDSQVTMMFWYRQQPGQSLTLIATANQGSEATYESGFVIDKFPISRPNLTFSTLTVSNMSPEDSSIYLCSVELRQGATFGSGTRLTVV.